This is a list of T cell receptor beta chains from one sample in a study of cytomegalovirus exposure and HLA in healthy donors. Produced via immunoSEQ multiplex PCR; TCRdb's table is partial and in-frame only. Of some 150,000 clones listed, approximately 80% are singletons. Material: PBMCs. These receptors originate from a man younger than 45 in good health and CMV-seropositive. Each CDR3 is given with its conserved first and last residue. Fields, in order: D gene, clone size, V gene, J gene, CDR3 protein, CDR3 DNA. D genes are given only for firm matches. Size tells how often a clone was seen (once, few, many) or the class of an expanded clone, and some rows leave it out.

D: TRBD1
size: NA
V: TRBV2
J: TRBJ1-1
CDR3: CASAGQVGTEAFF
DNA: TGTGCCAGCGCCGGACAGGTGGGGACTGAAGCTTTCTTT

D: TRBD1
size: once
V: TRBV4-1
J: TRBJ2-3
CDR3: CASSQLLQGASTDTQYF
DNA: TGCGCCAGCAGCCAACTACTACAGGGGGCTAGCACAGATACGCAGTATTTT

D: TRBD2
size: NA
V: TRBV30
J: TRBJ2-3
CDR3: CAWSVQRTSFTDTQYF
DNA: TGTGCCTGGAGTGTACAGAGGACTAGCTTCACAGATACGCAGTATTTT

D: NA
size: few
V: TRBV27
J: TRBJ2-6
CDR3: CASSPGLSGANVLTF
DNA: TGTGCCAGCAGTCCGGGGTTATCAGGGGCCAACGTCCTGACTTTC

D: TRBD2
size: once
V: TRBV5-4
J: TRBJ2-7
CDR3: CASSLWTSGGSYEQYF
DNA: TGTGCCAGCAGCCTATGGACTAGCGGGGGTTCCTACGAGCAGTACTTC

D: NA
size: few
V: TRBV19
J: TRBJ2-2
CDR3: CASSIVAGSTGELFF
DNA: TGTGCCAGTAGTATTGTGGCAGGTTCCACCGGGGAGCTGTTTTTT

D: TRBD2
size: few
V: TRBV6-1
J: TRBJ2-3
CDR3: CATTPSGGSTDTQYF
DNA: TGTGCCACCACCCCCTCGGGAGGTAGCACAGATACGCAGTATTTT

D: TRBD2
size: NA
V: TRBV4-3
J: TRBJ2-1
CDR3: CASSQEWGLAGDYNEQFF
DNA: TGCGCCAGCAGCCAAGAATGGGGACTAGCGGGGGATTACAATGAGCAGTTCTTC

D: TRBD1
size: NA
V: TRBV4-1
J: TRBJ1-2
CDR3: CASSQDPTGDYGYTF
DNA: TGCGCCAGCAGCCAAGATCCGACAGGGGACTATGGCTACACCTTC

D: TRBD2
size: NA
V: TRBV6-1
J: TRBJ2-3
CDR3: CASSERGLAGLLGDTQYF
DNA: TGTGCCAGCAGTGAAAGGGGACTAGCGGGCCTATTAGGAGATACGCAGTATTTT